This TCR beta chain was sequenced during a study of identical twins. Study results and caveats: Out-of-frame alpha sequences shared by twins were enriched for low generation probability. Twin pairs had excess sharing that was weaker in beta out-of-frame sequences.

TCRdb independently ran MiXCR on the 5' RACE reads; one entry per CDR3 protein. Among about 570,000 distinct CDR3 sequences, more than 9% were seen once, and the ten largest hold 2.5% to 3.5%. At least ten counts were recorded for this clonotype. Its antigen is not known. The CDR3 loop spans 15 amino acids. Trimming took 6 bases from V and 9 from J; bases not matched to a gene: 11. Germline V gene lookup returns CDR1 LGHDT and CDR2 YNNKEL (reference sequence). The same data also went into a second study, on yellow fever vaccine responses in identical twins.

The clonotype comes from a woman under 30 in good health. The sample comprised PBMCs. The chain carries TRBV3-1 and TRBJ2-1, with TRBD2 identical over 10 bases. Here the CDR3 DNA reads TGTGCCAGCAGACCTGGGGCTAGCGGGGGTGGTGAGCAGTTCTTC. Translation gives CASRPGASGGGEQFF.